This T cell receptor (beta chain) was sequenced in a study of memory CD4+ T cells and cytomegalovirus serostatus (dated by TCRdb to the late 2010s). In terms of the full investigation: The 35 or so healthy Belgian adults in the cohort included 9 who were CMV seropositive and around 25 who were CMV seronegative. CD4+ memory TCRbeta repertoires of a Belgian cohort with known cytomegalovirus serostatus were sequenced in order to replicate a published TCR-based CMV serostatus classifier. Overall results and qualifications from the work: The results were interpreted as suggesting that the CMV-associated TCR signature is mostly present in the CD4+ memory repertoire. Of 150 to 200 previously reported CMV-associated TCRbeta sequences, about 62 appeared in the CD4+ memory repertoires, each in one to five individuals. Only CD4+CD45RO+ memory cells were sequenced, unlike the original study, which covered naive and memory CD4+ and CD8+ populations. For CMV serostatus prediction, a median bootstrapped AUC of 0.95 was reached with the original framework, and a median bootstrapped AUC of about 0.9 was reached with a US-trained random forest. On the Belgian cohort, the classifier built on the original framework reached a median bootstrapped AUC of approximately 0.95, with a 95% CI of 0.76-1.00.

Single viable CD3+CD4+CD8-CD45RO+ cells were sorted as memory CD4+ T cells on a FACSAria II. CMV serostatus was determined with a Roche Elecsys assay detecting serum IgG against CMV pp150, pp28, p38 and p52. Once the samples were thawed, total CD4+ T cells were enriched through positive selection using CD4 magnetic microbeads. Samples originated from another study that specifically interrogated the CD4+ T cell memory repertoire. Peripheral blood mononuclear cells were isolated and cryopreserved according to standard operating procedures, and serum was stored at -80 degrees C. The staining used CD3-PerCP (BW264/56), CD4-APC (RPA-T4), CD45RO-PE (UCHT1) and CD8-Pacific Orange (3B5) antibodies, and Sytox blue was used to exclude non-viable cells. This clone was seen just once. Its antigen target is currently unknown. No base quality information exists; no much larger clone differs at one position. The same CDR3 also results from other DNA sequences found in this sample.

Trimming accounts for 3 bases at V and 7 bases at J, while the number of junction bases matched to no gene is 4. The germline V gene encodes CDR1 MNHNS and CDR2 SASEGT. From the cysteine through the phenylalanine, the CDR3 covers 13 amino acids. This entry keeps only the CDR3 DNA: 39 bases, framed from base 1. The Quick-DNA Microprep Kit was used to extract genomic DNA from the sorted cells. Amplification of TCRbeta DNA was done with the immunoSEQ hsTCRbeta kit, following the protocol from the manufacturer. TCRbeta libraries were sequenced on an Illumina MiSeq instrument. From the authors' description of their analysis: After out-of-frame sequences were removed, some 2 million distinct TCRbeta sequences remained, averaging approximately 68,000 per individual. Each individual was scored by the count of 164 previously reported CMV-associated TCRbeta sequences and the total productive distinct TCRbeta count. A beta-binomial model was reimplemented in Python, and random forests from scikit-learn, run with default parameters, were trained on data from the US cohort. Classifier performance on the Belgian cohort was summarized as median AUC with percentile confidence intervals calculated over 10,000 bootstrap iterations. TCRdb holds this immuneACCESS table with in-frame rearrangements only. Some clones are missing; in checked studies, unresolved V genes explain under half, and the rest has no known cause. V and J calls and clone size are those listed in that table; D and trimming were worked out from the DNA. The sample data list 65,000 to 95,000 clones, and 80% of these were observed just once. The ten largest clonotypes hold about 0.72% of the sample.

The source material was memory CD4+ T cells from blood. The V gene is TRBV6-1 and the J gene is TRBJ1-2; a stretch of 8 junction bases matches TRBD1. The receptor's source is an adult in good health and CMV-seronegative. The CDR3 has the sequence CASSDRDRGGYTF. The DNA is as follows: TGTGCCAGCAGTGATCGAGACAGGGGTGGCTACACCTTC.